Following are 29 T cell receptor beta chains from one sample sequenced in a study of blood T cells in healthy people across ages. A J-beta primer mix and a sample-barcoded 5' primer were used in a second PCR of about 7 to 11 cycles. TCRdb reprocessed the 5' RACE reads via MiXCR and lists one record per CDR3 protein. The data hold around 1.5 million distinct CDR3 sequences, with approximately 63% observed a single time. Sequenced: blood. These receptors came from a man between 18 and 29 years old in good health.

This clonotype appeared a single time. The chain recombines TRBV30 with TRBJ2-7, with D perhaps matching TRBD1 (6 bases). Matching the DNA end better, TRBJ2-5 makes the J call doubtful. This CDR3 has 12 residues. Germline CDR1 GTSNPN, CDR2 SVGIG (reference sequence). The CDR3 sequence is CAWGTQKETQYF. CDR3 DNA sequence: TGTGCCTGGGGGACACAGAAAGAGACCCAGTACTTC.

V is TRBV27 and J is TRBJ1-2; maybe TRBD1 (6 bases). CDR3 size: 15 residues. The V gene's germline CDR1 is MNHEY and CDR2 SMNVEV (reference sequence). V shed 1 base and J shed 10 bases, with 19 bases lying between them. The CDR3 DNA sequence: TGTGCCAGCAGTTTATGGGCGGGGGCGAGAACCCTCTACACCTTC. Translating gives CASSLWAGARTLYTF.

The V call is TRBV7-9, the J call TRBJ2-1; 7 bases are a match to TRBD2. CDR1 and CDR2 from the germline V gene are SEHNR and FQNEAQ (reference sequence). The CDR3 runs to 14 residues. V trimming: 5 bases; J trimming: 6 bases; junction bases outside the gene matches: 7. The CDR3 region is CASSLSGPGNEQFF. The CDR3 bases are TGTGCCAGCAGCCTTAGCGGGCCGGGCAATGAGCAGTTCTTC.

This rearrangement joins TRBV10-2 to TRBJ2-3; TRBD2 matches at 10 bases. The germline V gene encodes CDR1 WSHSY and CDR2 SAAADI. This CDR3 comprises 16 residues. J lost 2 bases, V lost 6 bases, and 8 bases had no gene match. The CDR3 here is CASRPGTSAYTDTQYF. CDR3 sequence (DNA): TGCGCCAGCAGGCCTGGGACTAGCGCCTACACAGATACGCAGTATTTT.

V is TRBV14 and J is TRBJ2-5; 11 bases are a match to TRBD2. CDR1 SGHDN and CDR2 FVKESK come from the germline V gene. The CDR3 runs to 16 residues. V was clipped by 5 bases and J by 1 base; unmatched bases: 6. CDR3: CASSTGLAGFQETQYF. In DNA form, the CDR3 reads TGTGCCAGCAGCACCGGACTAGCGGGCTTCCAAGAGACCCAGTACTTC. Using reference TRBV14 and TRBJ2-5 for the parts outside the CDR3, the full variable domain is EAGVTQFPSHSVIEKGQTVTLRCDPISGHDNLYWYRRVMGKEIKFLLHFVKESKQDESGMPNNRFLAERTGGTYSTLKVQPAELEDSGVYFCASSTGLAGFQETQYFGPGTRLLVL.

Concerning this clonotype itself: At one of its ends the junction is not consistent with the germline gene, which may arise from a read error. The V and J genes are TRBV5-1 and TRBJ2-1, with 10 bases matching TRBD2. Germline CDR1 and CDR2: SGHRS and YFSETQ. CDR3 size: 12 residues. CDR3 coding DNA: TGCGCCAGCAGCGACCTCACTAGCGGGAAGTACTTC. Protein sequence: CASSDLTSGKYF. The variable domain in full, completed from reference TRBV5-1 and TRBJ2-1, reads KAGVTQTPRYLIKTRGQQVTLSCSPISGHRSVSWYQQTPGQGLQFLFEYFSETQRNKGNFPGRFSGRQFSNSRSEMNVSTLELGDSALYLCASSDLTSGKYFGPGTRLTVL.

The V gene is TRBV2, the J gene TRBJ2-3, with unresolved D. CDR1 SNHLY and CDR2 FYNNEI come from the germline V gene. V dropped 8 bases and J dropped 5 bases, with 8 bases sitting between them. The CDR3 runs to 11 residues. This CDR3 is CASVVGDTQYF. The CDR3 coding sequence is TGTGCCAGCGTGGTGGGAGATACGCAGTATTTT.

CDR3 amino acids: CSARITGADTQYF. CDR3 bases: TGCAGTGCTAGAATTACGGGTGCAGATACGCAGTATTTT. The V call is TRBV20-1, the J call TRBJ2-3; D call uncertain. Germline loops: CDR1 DFQATT, CDR2 SNEGSKA (reference sequence). The CDR3 is 13 amino acids. Deletions cut 2 bases from V and 4 bases from J, with 10 bases between.

A remark on this clonotype: Relative to the germline gene, one junction end is altered; a read error may explain this. This chain joins TRBV7-2 and TRBJ1-2, with D uncertain. Germline CDR1 is SGHTA and CDR2 is FQGNSA. The CDR3 runs to 14 residues. CDR3 DNA sequence: TGTGCCAGCAACTTAGAAAACCTTAACTATGGCTACACCTTC. This sequence encodes CASNLENLNYGYTF.

This clonotype was picked up one time. The chain employs TRBV27 and TRBJ1-6; D remains unclear. Trimming removed 6 bases from V and 5 bases from J, with 11 bases in between. Germline V gene data show CDR1 as MNHEY and CDR2 as SMNVEV (reference sequence). The CDR3 runs to 14 residues. DNA of the CDR3: TGTGCCAGCAGGCCGGGAGGTCATAATTCACCCCTCCACTTT. Translation gives CASRPGGHNSPLHF.

The chain joins TRBV15 to TRBJ2-2; no clear D gene. The V and J ends lost 0 bases and 8 bases respectively, with 13 bases between them. This CDR3 has 15 amino acids. The germline V gene encodes CDR1 LNHNV and CDR2 YYDKDF (reference sequence). CDR3 nucleotides: TGTGCCACCAGCAGAGAATGGAGAGCGTCAGGGGAGCTGTTTTTT. As protein: CATSREWRASGELFF.

CDR3 loop: CASSWGAANYGYTF. The CDR3 coding sequence is TGTGCCAGCAGTTGGGGGGCCGCGAACTATGGCTACACCTTC. The genes are TRBV27 and TRBJ1-2; possible D gene TRBD1, 6 bases. Germline V gene data show CDR1 as MNHEY and CDR2 as SMNVEV (reference sequence). CDR3 length: 14 amino acids. V was cut by 4 bases and J by 2 bases, with 11 bases left in between.

V is TRBV28 and J is TRBJ2-5; D is perhaps TRBD1 (5 bases). V dropped 5 bases and J dropped 13 bases, with 14 bases sitting between them. Germline values: CDR1 MDHEN, CDR2 SYDVKM. CDR3 length: 11 amino acids. CDR3 loop: CASSLGHRPYF. The DNA of the CDR3 is TGTGCCAGCAGTCTCGGACACAGGCCGTACTTC. The entire variable domain, with the rest obtained from reference TRBV28 and TRBJ2-5, is as follows: DVKVTQSSRYLVKRTGEKVFLECVQDMDHENMFWYRQDPGLGLRLIYFSYDVKMKEKGDIPEGYSVSREKKERFSLILESASTNQTSMYLCASSLGHRPYFGPGTRLLVL.

This clonotype was detected only a few times. The chain couples TRBV20-1 to TRBJ2-7; 10 bases fit TRBD2. The CDR3 is made up of 14 amino acids. The ends lost 6 bases at V and 3 bases at J; junction bases unmatched: 8. Germline loops: CDR1 DFQATT, CDR2 SNEGSKA (reference sequence). This CDR3 is CSALSGRALYEQYF. CDR3 bases: TGCAGTGCCCTGAGCGGGAGGGCCCTCTACGAGCAGTACTTC.

This sequence joins TRBV6-1 and TRBJ2-7; D is possibly TRBD1 (5 bases). Germline-derived CDR1 and CDR2 are MNHNS and SASEGT. Trimming stripped 6 bases from V and 2 bases from J, with 17 bases between. The CDR3 spans 15 residues. The CDR3 is CASRALIDRPYEQYF. CDR3 nucleotides: TGTGCCAGCAGAGCCTTGATCGACAGACCCTACGAGCAGTACTTC.

The gene calls are TRBV10-3 and TRBJ2-3; 9 bases agree with TRBD2. Germline V gives CDR1 ENHRY, CDR2 SYGVKD. The CDR3 is 16 amino acids. The trim removed 3 bases at V and 5 bases at J, leaving 9 bases unmatched. CDR3 bases: TGTGCCATCAGTGAACCGGGACTAGCCGTTCAAGATACGCAGTATTTT. This gives the protein CAISEPGLAVQDTQYF.

The chain has TRBV6-2 or TRBV6-3 and TRBJ2-1, with D hard to call. Per germline, CDR1 MNHEY and CDR2 SVGEGT. This CDR3 comprises 15 residues. V lost 2 bases to trimming and J lost 4 bases, with 12 bases between them. The CDR3 protein is CASSYMKGPYNEQFF. The CDR3 coding sequence is TGTGCCAGCAGTTACATGAAGGGCCCGTACAATGAGCAGTTCTTC.

V and J are TRBV29-1 and TRBJ2-2; possibly TRBD2 for D (6 bases). The germline V and J ends were trimmed by 7 bases and 2 bases, with 11 bases remaining between them. Germline CDR1 and CDR2: SQVTM and ANQGSEA. This CDR3 contains 13 residues. This CDR3 reads CSARGFNTGELFF. The CDR3 DNA follows: TGCAGCGCTCGGGGGTTCAACACCGGGGAGCTGTTTTTT.

The chain uses TRBV2 and TRBJ2-7; perhaps TRBD1 as D (6 bases). CDR3 length equals 14 residues. The germline V gene has CDR1 SNHLY and CDR2 FYNNEI. V was clipped by 4 bases and J by 6 bases, with 16 bases between them. The CDR3 region has the DNA TGTGCCAGCAGTGCAATGAACAGGGCCTTCGAGCAGTACTTC. The encoded protein is CASSAMNRAFEQYF. The whole variable domain, remainder taken from reference TRBV2 and TRBJ2-7, is EPEVTQTPSHQVTQMGQEVILRCVPISNHLYFYWYRQILGQKVEFLVSFYNNEISEKSEIFDDQFSVERPDGSNFTLKIRSTKLEDSAMYFCASSAMNRAFEQYFGPGTRLTVT.

The sample holds a few counts of this clonotype. The chain carries TRBV15 and TRBJ1-2; 9 bases map to TRBD1. The CDR3 has 14 residues. After removal of 8 bases from V and 9 bases from J, the junction contained 13 bases not matched to a gene. CDR1 is LNHNV and CDR2 is YYDKDF in the germline V gene (reference sequence). The CDR3 region is CATGTGSLVSSYTF. The CDR3 region has the DNA TGTGCCACCGGGACAGGGAGTTTAGTTAGCAGCTACACCTTC.

The chain employs TRBV29-1 and TRBJ2-1; unclear D gene. Trimming stripped 0 bases from V and 3 bases from J, with 15 bases between. The CDR3 totals 16 residues. CDR1 and CDR2 (germline): SQVTM, ANQGSEA. CDR3 in amino acids: CSVEEFTGINYNEQFF. In nucleotides, the CDR3 is TGCAGCGTTGAAGAGTTCACCGGAATAAACTACAATGAGCAGTTCTTC.

V and J are TRBV15 and TRBJ1-4; D gene ambiguous. CDR1 and CDR2 (germline): LNHNV, YYDKDF (reference sequence). The germline V and J ends were trimmed by 7 bases and 12 bases, with 21 bases remaining between them. The CDR3 length is 14 residues. This chain's CDR3 is CATNARGRDAELFF. As DNA, the CDR3 is TGTGCCACCAACGCAAGAGGCCGAGACGCGGAACTGTTTTTT.

The chain uses TRBV28 and TRBJ2-7; TRBD1 might be the D (5 bases). Trimming took 2 bases from V and 5 from J, leaving 10 bases between them. The CDR3 sequence is 13 residues long. Germline CDR1 and CDR2: MDHEN and SYDVKM. The chain's CDR3 is CASSLQGLNEQYF. As DNA, the CDR3 is TGTGCCAGCAGTTTACAGGGCCTGAACGAGCAGTACTTC.

The genes are TRBV20-1 and TRBJ2-5; D is perhaps TRBD1 (5 bases). The J call may be incorrect, as the DNA end agrees better with TRBJ2-7. There are 15 residues in the CDR3. Per germline, CDR1 DFQATT and CDR2 SNEGSKA (reference sequence). This chain's CDR3 is CSAQRRGSLTYEQYF. As DNA, the CDR3 is TGCAGTGCTCAAAGAAGGGGCAGCTTAACCTACGAGCAGTACTTC.

This chain connects TRBV10-3 to TRBJ1-1; D might be TRBD1 (6 bases). V shed 6 bases and J shed 4 bases, with 9 bases lying between them. The CDR3 is made up of 12 amino acids. Germline assignment: CDR1 ENHRY and CDR2 SYGVKD. CDR3 DNA sequence: TGTGCCATCAGGGGGGGCGGCACTGAAGCTTTCTTT. Its translation is CAIRGGGTEAFF.

The chain is built from TRBV21-1 and TRBJ1-4. TRBV21-1 is a pseudogene segment. The CDR3 totals 15 residues. CDR3 region: CASSDPEHTNEKLFF. As DNA, the CDR3 is TGTGCCAGCAGCGACCCAGAACATACCAATGAAAAACTGTTTTTT.

This chain joins TRBV19 and TRBJ2-1; TRBD2 matches 13 bases. Germline V gene sequence: CDR1 LNHDA, CDR2 SQIVND (reference sequence). V was clipped by 4 bases and J by 9 bases; unmatched bases: 6. The CDR3 totals 15 residues. For the CDR3, the DNA is TGTGCCAGTAGTAGAGGGACTAGCGGGAAGGTTGAGCAGTTCTTC. Translation: CASSRGTSGKVEQFF.

This clonotype was counted between two and nine times. The chain recombines TRBV7-9 with TRBJ2-7, with D possibly matching TRBD1 (7 bases). V shed 4 bases and J shed 7 bases, with 11 bases lying between them. Germline V lookup: CDR1 SEHNR, CDR2 FQNEAQ (reference sequence). This CDR3 contains 12 residues. CDR3 region: CASSSQGGEQYF. The CDR3 nucleotides are TGTGCCAGCAGCTCCCAGGGGGGTGAGCAGTACTTC.

The rearrangement uses TRBV2 and TRBJ2-3; 7 bases align to TRBD2. The V gene end was trimmed by 5 bases and the J gene end by 1 base; junction bases not matched to a gene: 12. The CDR3 sequence is 17 residues long. Germline lookup yields CDR1 SNHLY and CDR2 FYNNEI. CDR3: CASSPLAPWGGTDTQYF. The CDR3 nucleotides read TGTGCCAGCAGTCCACTAGCGCCCTGGGGGGGCACAGATACGCAGTATTTT.